This TCR beta chain was profiled in a study of blood T cell repertoires in COVID-19. Study background: Acute-phase and convalescent COVID-19 samples originated in the United States, Italy and Spain. PBMCs, B-cell-depleted T cells, or T cells provided the cDNA or gDNA that made up the material.

How the authors handled the data: By means of reference gene primer amplification, nucleated cell counts were estimated. Here immunoSEQ multiplex PCR was the method, and the copy in TCRdb shows in-frame clones only, minus some. That table gives V, J and clone size, and the DNA gave D and trimming. The table has 85,000 to 120,000 clones, approximately 80% seen once. The J segment lost 2 bases and the V segment lost 8 bases, leaving 12 bases of the junction unmatched. Germline V lookup: CDR1 MGHDK, CDR2 SYGVNS. The CDR3 has 17 residues. The chain employs TRBV25-1 and TRBJ2-1, with 10 positions matching TRBD2. The sequence was collected from a human donor in a cohort sampled during active COVID-19. The sequencing sample was made of peripheral blood. DNA of the CDR3: TGTGCCAGCGCCCCCATAGCGGGGGGTGGTCCCTACAATGAGCAGTTCTTC. Its translation is CASAPIAGGGPYNEQFF.